This entry is about one T cell receptor (beta chain). Clinical history as reported by participants underpinned cohort assignment. The data were obtained in a study of blood T cell repertoires in COVID-19. Study details: PBMCs, B-cell-depleted T cells, or T cells provided the cDNA or gDNA that made up the material.

This CDR3 is 17 amino acids long. Germline trimming cut 4 bases from V and 2 bases from J; bases unmatched to any gene: 11. Germline lookup yields CDR1 LNHNV and CDR2 YYDKDF (reference sequence). In the original processing: Nucleated cell counts were estimated from reference gene primer amplification. Using immunoSEQ multiplex PCR, the repertoire was profiled, and TCRdb retains in-frame clones only, with some absent. That table gives V, J and clone size, and the DNA gave D and trimming. The table lists 250,000 to 300,000 clones, more than 75% of them singletons. Sequencing was performed on PBMCs or T cells enriched from blood (not recorded which). V gene TRBV15 combines with J gene TRBJ2-7; 10 nucleotides align to TRBD1. The sequence was collected from a man younger than 30 who had recovered from COVID-19. CDR3 nucleotide sequence: TGTGCCACCAGCATTGGACCCACCGGGACAGGGGCCTACGAGCAGTACTTC. Amino acids: CATSIGPTGTGAYEQYF.